One and the same sample provided the 21 T cell receptor beta chains below, sequenced in a study of early T cells in non-severe SARS-CoV-2 infection (dated by TCRdb to about 2021). The receptor library was made with 5' RACE. Sequencing was carried out with a NextSeq 500. The raw public reads went through TCRdb reprocessing: fastp at Q25, MiXCR clone calling, in-frame beta chains kept. One record per CDR3 amino acid sequence lists the most common genes and DNA. Recorded for this sample are around 40,000 distinct CDR3 sequences; 11% of them occurred a single time. The ten most abundant clones make up roughly 9.7% of the sample. Sequenced sample: whole blood. The receptors were sampled from an adult who was a healthcare worker with PCR-confirmed SARS-CoV-2 infection or an uninfected control (not recorded which).

This clonotype was observed many times. The CDR3 DNA reads TGTGCCAGCTCACCATCAGGGGGTGACGAGCAGTACTTC. It yields the protein CASSPSGGDEQYF. The chain uses TRBV18 and TRBJ2-7, with 7 nucleotides matching TRBD1. The ends lost 2 bases at V and 5 bases at J; junction bases unmatched: 3. The CDR3 runs 13 residues. Looked up from germline, CDR1 is KGHSH and CDR2 is LQKENI.

With respect to this clonotype: One end of the junction varies from germline; a read error may be responsible. V and J are TRBV7-2 and TRBJ2-3; the D is unclear. Germline V gene sequence: CDR1 SGHTA, CDR2 FQGNSA. The CDR3 sequence is 12 residues long. For the CDR3, the DNA is TGTGCCAACAGCTTAGACACAGATACGCAGTATTTT. It translates to CANSLDTDTQYF.

At least ten counts were recorded for this clonotype. The J gene is TRBJ1-2, the V gene TRBV6-2 or TRBV6-3; D remains ambiguous. The CDR3 covers 12 residues. Deletions cut 2 bases from V and 5 bases from J, with 6 bases between. CDR1 is MNHEY and CDR2 is SVGEGT in the germline V gene. The CDR3 bases are TGTGCCAGCAGTTACGGCAGATATGGCTACACCTTC. Amino acid sequence: CASSYGRYGYTF.

This clonotype is judged medium-sized. This chain connects TRBV6-5 to TRBJ1-3, with unresolved D. The V gene's germline CDR1 is MNHEY and CDR2 SVGAGI. V dropped 2 bases and J dropped 4 bases, with 3 bases sitting between them. The CDR3 consists of 12 residues. The CDR3 reads CASSYEGNTIYF. DNA of the CDR3: TGTGCCAGCAGTTACGAGGGAAACACCATATATTTT.

This clonotype was seen a handful of times. The chain employs TRBV6-2 or TRBV6-3 and TRBJ2-7; 14 nucleotides match TRBD2. V shed 5 bases, J shed 2 bases, and the junction held 14 bases outside the gene matches. The CDR3 contains 19 residues. Germline CDR1 and CDR2: MNHEY and SVGEGT. CDR3 in amino acids: CASSDHPGLAGAIPYEQYF. The CDR3 DNA is TGTGCCAGCAGTGACCATCCGGGACTAGCGGGGGCAATCCCCTACGAGCAGTACTTC.

This clonotype has a count of ten or more. CDR3 loop: CASSFWEQGQRTLHF. In DNA form, the CDR3 reads TGTGCCAGCAGCTTTTGGGAACAGGGCCAGCGGACCCTCCACTTT. The V call is TRBV7-2, the J call TRBJ1-6; tentative D call: TRBD1 (6 bases). Looked up from germline, CDR1 is SGHTA and CDR2 is FQGNSA. V lost 3 bases and J lost 14, with 20 bases in between. The CDR3 covers 15 residues. Supplemented by reference TRBV7-2 and TRBJ1-6, the full variable domain reads GAGVSQSPSNKVTEKGKDVELRCDPISGHTALYWYRQSLGQGLEFLIYFQGNSAPDKSGLPSDRFSAERTGGSVSTLTIQRTQQEDSAVYLCASSFWEQGQRTLHFGNGTRLTVT.

This clonotype has at least ten counts. The J gene is TRBJ2-3, the V gene TRBV9; TRBD1 agrees at 8 bases. CDR1 is SGDLS, CDR2 YYNGEE, per germline. This CDR3 comprises 16 residues. V lost 3 bases to trimming and J lost 2 bases; unmatched junction nucleotides: 8. The CDR3 loop is CASSATGQVTTDTQYF. The CDR3 coding sequence is TGTGCCAGCAGCGCAACGGGACAGGTGACCACAGATACGCAGTATTTT.

The sample holds a few counts of this clonotype. This chain uses TRBV12-3 or TRBV12-4 with TRBJ1-4; no clear D gene. The CDR3 contains 14 residues. V was clipped by 5 bases and J by 8 bases, with 15 bases between them. Here the CDR3 reads CASSPSNPWEKLFF. CDR3 DNA sequence: TGTGCCAGCAGTCCCTCAAACCCATGGGAAAAACTGTTTTTT.

This clonotype has a count of ten or more. The V gene is TRBV7-6, the J gene TRBJ2-7; 11 bases match TRBD1. Germline CDR1 SGHVS, CDR2 FNYEAQ. J lost 3 bases, V lost 2 bases, and 9 bases had no gene match. This CDR3 has 17 amino acids. DNA for the CDR3: TGTGCCAGCAGCTTATGGACGCGGGACAGGGGGGGCTACGAGCAGTACTTC. Its translation: CASSLWTRDRGGYEQYF.

V is TRBV19 and J is TRBJ1-4, with a weak D call TRBD1 (5 bases). With 7 bases removed from V and 5 bases from J, the gap between germline ends came to 17 bases. This CDR3 is 15 amino acids long. The germline CDR1 and CDR2 sequences are LNHDA and SQIVND (reference sequence). The CDR3 nucleotides read TGTGCCAGTACTCGGGATGAGGGGAGGAATGAAAAACTGTTTTTT. It is translated as CASTRDEGRNEKLFF.

This clonotype was detected ten times or more. The chain employs TRBV19 and TRBJ2-2; TRBD1 might be the D (6 bases). Germline CDR1 and CDR2: LNHDA and SQIVND (reference sequence). V was pared by 7 bases and J by 5 bases, with 17 bases between. The CDR3 is 15 amino acids. CDR3 in amino acids: CASTRQELLTGELFF. CDR3 DNA sequence: TGTGCCAGTACCCGACAGGAACTCCTAACCGGGGAGCTGTTTTTT.

The chain joins TRBV4-1 to TRBJ2-2; 7 nucleotides line up with TRBD1. CDR1 is MGHRA, CDR2 YSYEKL, per germline. The junction had 11 bases not matched to a gene; V was cut back by 4 bases and J by 0 bases. The CDR3 consists of 18 residues. The CDR3 here is CASSLLPGTAANTGELFF. The CDR3 DNA reads as TGCGCCAGCAGCCTACTCCCAGGGACAGCCGCGAACACCGGGGAGCTGTTTTTT.

This chain joins TRBV4-3 and TRBJ2-3, with D uncertain. Per the germline V gene, CDR1 is LGHNA and CDR2 is YSLEER. The V and J ends lost 0 bases and 4 bases respectively, with 11 bases between them. CDR3 length equals 15 residues. This chain's CDR3 is CASSQEPMTSDTQYF. The DNA for the CDR3 is TGCGCCAGCAGCCAAGAGCCCATGACTTCAGATACGCAGTATTTT.

This clonotype was found many times. The rearrangement links TRBV5-6 to TRBJ2-3; 10 bases are shared with TRBD2. CDR3 size: 17 residues. Germline V CDR1 and CDR2: SGHDT, YYEEEE. V lost 1 base, J lost 3 bases, and 8 bases stayed unmatched. CDR3 sequence reads: CASSLSLAGAGTDTQYF. DNA of the CDR3: TGTGCCAGCAGCTTGAGTCTAGCGGGGGCCGGGACAGATACGCAGTATTTT.

The rearrangement joins TRBV7-2 to TRBJ1-6; D is undetermined. Germline-derived CDR1 and CDR2 are SGHTA and FQGNSA. There are 14 residues in the CDR3. With 5 bases removed from V and 13 bases from J, the gap between germline ends came to 18 bases. CDR3 bases: TGTGCCAGCAGCAACGGGCCGAAGCGGTTTCCCCTCCACTTT. Amino acids: CASSNGPKRFPLHF.

V and J are TRBV7-2 and TRBJ2-1; a possible D gene is TRBD1 (6 bases). V lost 9 bases and J lost 0, with 12 bases in between. The CDR3 has 14 amino acids. Germline V gene sequence: CDR1 SGHTA, CDR2 FQGNSA. The CDR3 DNA reads TGTGCCAGTAAAACAGGGAGCTCCTACAATGAGCAGTTCTTC. This gives the protein CASKTGSSYNEQFF.

This clonotype was observed many times. The chain couples TRBV7-9 to TRBJ1-1; 7 bases are shared with TRBD1. The CDR3 spans 14 residues. The J segment lost 5 bases and the V segment lost 8 bases, leaving 11 bases of the junction unmatched. The germline V gene encodes CDR1 SEHNR and CDR2 FQNEAQ (reference sequence). The CDR3 sequence is CASLPQGSGTEAFF. In DNA form, the CDR3 reads TGTGCCAGCTTGCCACAGGGGTCGGGGACTGAAGCTTTCTTT.

This clonotype was counted ten times or more. The gene calls are TRBV19 and TRBJ1-2, with D perhaps TRBD1 (5 bases). The CDR3 totals 18 residues. The V and J ends lost 0 bases and 6 bases respectively, with 23 bases between them. Germline V gives CDR1 LNHDA, CDR2 SQIVND (reference sequence). DNA of the CDR3: TGTGCCAGTAGTATAGACCTATCCGTTGGCAGGGAATGGAATGGCTACACCTTC. Translated: CASSIDLSVGREWNGYTF.

Only a few counts were recorded for this clonotype. The rearrangement uses TRBV29-1 and TRBJ2-7, with a weak D call TRBD2 (5 bases). V gave up 3 bases and J gave up 8 bases, with 8 bases separating them. The CDR3 spans 10 residues. CDR1 and CDR2 (germline): SQVTM, ANQGSEA. CDR3: CSVEEEKQYF. As DNA, the CDR3 is TGCAGCGTTGAGGAGGAAAAGCAGTACTTC.

In this sample, this clonotype turned up a few times. The chain is built from TRBV20-1 and TRBJ2-2, with D tentatively TRBD1 (6 bases). The CDR3 spans 15 residues. Germline assignment: CDR1 DFQATT and CDR2 SNEGSKA (reference sequence). Trimming pared 0 bases from V and 6 bases from J, leaving 14 bases between. CDR3 sequence reads: CSARDSGRGSGELFF. CDR3 DNA sequence: TGCAGTGCTAGAGATTCGGGCAGGGGTTCCGGGGAGCTGTTTTTT.

In regard to this clonotype: This clone may be a read error of a much larger clone one base away. CDR3 in amino acids: CACSHGERQFF. The CDR3, as DNA: TGTGCCTGCAGTCACGGGGAGAGGCAGTTCTTC. The chain joins TRBV6-5 to TRBJ2-1, with TRBD2 as a possible D gene (5 bases). This CDR3 spans 11 amino acids. Germline CDR1 and CDR2: MNHEY and SVGAGI.